A selection of T cell receptor beta chains follows, all from one sample in a study of T cells expressing NK-cell markers. TCRdb re-called the 5' RACE reads; one entry per CDR3 protein, DNA not given. This listing includes about 260,000 distinct CDR3 sequences. Sequencing was done on a sample of blood T cells: a sorted CD56 or NKG2C T cell subset, CD4+ or CD8+ T cells, or bulk PBMC T cells (not recorded which). These receptors came from a woman between 18 and 69 years old in good health. The CDR3 runs from the conserved cysteine through the conserved F or W. Each record gives: CDR3 length, J gene, V gene, CDR3 protein.

>15|TRBJ1-6|TRBV7-9
CASSQKTDGNSPLHF
>14|TRBJ1-5|TRBV5-6
CASSSSGVNQPQHF
>14|TRBJ1-6|TRBV12-3/TRBV12-4
CASSPGQGDSPLHF
>16|TRBJ1-5|TRBV11-1
CASSPDNPGGNQPQHF
>16|TRBJ1-4|TRBV19
CASTTPGRDRTEKLFF
>17|TRBJ2-3|TRBV11-3
CASSLGGASGTTDTQYF
>11|TRBJ1-1|TRBV7-9
CASSLLTEAFF
>15|TRBJ2-3|TRBV29-1
CSVGGGVLRTDTQYF
>17|TRBJ2-1|TRBV6-1
CASSEALYRGSYNEQFF
>19|TRBJ2-2|TRBV11-2
CASSFRRVFGTKNTGELFF
>14|TRBJ1-2|TRBV5-5
CASRGGPAGYGYTF
>19|TRBJ1-6|TRBV7-9
CASSLFGGQGSSYNSPLHF
>15|TRBJ1-5|TRBV20-1
CSARDTRQPNQPQHF
>14|TRBJ2-3|TRBV12-3/TRBV12-4
CASRPRGGTDTQYF